The rows below give T cell receptor beta chains drawn from one sample of a study of blood T cells in healthy people across ages. TCRdb itself ran the 5' RACE reads through MiXCR, one entry per CDR3 protein. The repertoire holds about 800,000 distinct CDR3 sequences, with 25% as singletons. These same data were also listed under a study on T cells of mothers and their children.

Sequencing input: blood. Every receptor here comes from a boy between 5 and 17 years old in good health. Each CDR3 is given with its conserved first and last residue. A D gene is named only where the DNA matches it firmly. Clone sizes are given selectively: once, few, many, or a class where the clone is expanded.

clone_size | j_call | d_call | v_call | cdr3_length | cdr3_aa | cdr3_nt
NA | TRBJ2-3 | TRBD2 | TRBV7-2 | 15 | CASSLGLAYTDTQYF | TGTGCCAGCAGCTTAGGACTAGCGTACACAGATACGCAGTATTTT
few | TRBJ2-3 | TRBD2 | TRBV29-1 | 16 | CSVEGSGRAGVDTQYF | TGCAGCGTTGAAGGCAGCGGGAGGGCCGGAGTGGATACGCAGTATTTT
NA | TRBJ1-1 | NA | TRBV29-1 | 12 | CSEVNMNTEAFF | TGCAGCGAGGTGAACATGAACACTGAAGCTTTCTTT
NA | TRBJ1-2 | NA | TRBV7-3 | 15 | CASSLTSHNRDGYTF | TGTGCCAGCAGCTTAACATCTCATAACAGGGATGGCTACACCTTC
NA | TRBJ2-7 | NA | TRBV27 | 16 | CASSLSASLGNYEQYF | TGTGCCAGCAGTTTATCGGCATCCCTGGGGAACTACGAGCAGTACTTC
NA | TRBJ2-1 | TRBD2 | TRBV29-1 | 15 | CSVGGLAGPRGEQFF | TGCAGCGTTGGGGGACTAGCGGGGCCGCGAGGTGAGCAGTTCTTC
few | TRBJ2-3 | NA | TRBV7-9 | 15 | CASSSVLSGADTQYF | TGTGCCAGCAGCTCCGTACTGTCTGGGGCAGATACGCAGTATTTT
NA | TRBJ2-5 | TRBD2 | TRBV28 | 14 | CASGRLAGVETQYF | TGTGCCAGCGGGCGACTAGCGGGAGTAGAGACCCAGTACTTC
few | TRBJ1-4 | NA | TRBV7-3 | 14 | CASSLMAGDEKLFF | TGTGCCAGCAGCTTAATGGCAGGGGATGAAAAACTGTTTTTT
NA | TRBJ2-7 | TRBD1 | TRBV6-5 | 14 | CASSYKRTGAEMYF | TGTGCCAGCAGTTACAAAAGGACAGGTGCTGAGATGTACTTC
NA | TRBJ1-2 | NA | TRBV7-6 | 14 | CASSPPPTGGGYTF | TGTGCCAGCAGTCCACCCCCAACCGGCGGGGGCTACACCTTC
NA | TRBJ2-1 | NA | TRBV6-6 | 15 | CASSYQQAYYNEQFF | TGTGCCAGCAGTTACCAGCAAGCTTACTACAATGAGCAGTTCTTC
NA | TRBJ1-1 | NA | TRBV20-1 | 15 | CSAREWTAKNTEAFF | TGCAGTGCTAGGGAGTGGACAGCCAAAAACACTGAAGCTTTCTTT
few | TRBJ2-4 | NA | TRBV20-1 | 11 | CSAIGGNIQYF | TGCAGTGCTATCGGGGGCAACATTCAGTACTTC
few | TRBJ2-5 | NA | TRBV7-3 | 14 | CASSSRPGQETQYF | TGTGCCAGCAGCTCCCGTCCAGGCCAAGAGACCCAGTACTTC
NA | TRBJ1-2 | TRBD1 | TRBV11-1 | 15 | CASSFALGGSYGYTF | TGTGCCAGCAGCTTCGCTCTAGGGGGCAGCTATGGCTACACCTTC
NA | TRBJ2-3 | NA | TRBV4-3 | 15 | CASSQVTGATDTQYF | TGCGCCAGCAGCCAAGTTACCGGAGCCACAGATACGCAGTATTTT
NA | TRBJ2-1 | NA | TRBV20-1 | 14 | CSAQDRSSYNEQFF | TGCAGTGCCCAGGACCGAAGCTCCTACAATGAGCAGTTCTTC
NA | TRBJ2-7 | TRBD2 | TRBV6-6 | 15 | CASTDRTSGSNEQYF | TGTGCCAGCACCGATCGGACTAGCGGGAGCAACGAGCAGTACTTC
few | TRBJ1-5 | NA | TRBV7-2 | 16 | CASSLVTGSPNQPQHF | TGTGCCAGCAGCTTAGTTACAGGGAGCCCTAATCAGCCCCAGCATTTT
NA | TRBJ1-5 | NA | TRBV23-1 | 9 | CAFNQPQHF | TGCGCTTTTAATCAGCCCCAGCATTTT
NA | TRBJ2-1 | NA | TRBV11-3 | 19 | CASSPPKEDTQSSYNEQFF | TGTGCCAGCAGCCCTCCCAAAGAGGACACCCAGAGCTCCTACAATGAGCAGTTCTTC
few | TRBJ2-7 | NA | TRBV12-5 | 15 | CASGLCGRVAYEQYF | TGTGCTAGTGGTTTGTGCGGCAGGGTGGCCTACGAGCAGTACTTC
few | TRBJ2-3 | TRBD2 | TRBV5-1 | 14 | CASSLPSGQDTQYF | TGCGCCAGCAGCTTGCCTAGCGGGCAAGATACGCAGTATTTT
NA | TRBJ1-6 | NA | TRBV20-1 | 18 | CSARDLGLPRAENSPLHF | TGCAGTGCTAGAGACCTGGGACTCCCAAGAGCAGAGAATTCACCCCTCCACTTT
few | TRBJ1-2 | TRBD1 | TRBV4-3 | 15 | CASSQEEGQPHGYTF | TGCGCCAGCAGCCAAGAGGAGGGACAGCCTCATGGCTACACCTTC
few | TRBJ2-3 | TRBD2 | TRBV9 | 14 | CASSVSGGGDTQYF | TGTGCCAGCAGCGTATCGGGAGGCGGAGATACGCAGTATTTT
NA | TRBJ2-1 | TRBD2 | TRBV7-3 | 17 | CASSPSAQASGYNEQFF | TGTGCCAGCAGCCCCTCCGCCCAGGCTAGCGGGTACAATGAGCAGTTCTTC
NA | TRBJ1-2 | NA | TRBV24-1 | 15 | CATSDGPSSNYGYTF | TGTGCCACCAGTGACGGCCCTAGCTCCAACTATGGCTACACCTTC
few | TRBJ1-5 | NA | TRBV6-5 | 13 | CASSYSRGQPQHF | TGTGCCAGCAGTTACTCGAGGGGACAGCCCCAGCATTTT
NA | TRBJ2-1 | TRBD2 | TRBV6-1 | 17 | CASSARTSGTLGNEQFF | TGTGCCAGCAGTGCACGGACTAGCGGAACCCTTGGGAATGAGCAGTTCTTC
NA | TRBJ2-3 | NA | TRBV20-1 | 14 | CSAPRGESGHTQYF | TGCAGTGCCCCGAGGGGAGAGTCCGGACATACGCAGTATTTT
NA | TRBJ1-2 | TRBD1 | TRBV20-1 | 15 | CSARDPGQGHYGYTF | TGCAGTGCTAGAGATCCCGGACAGGGACACTATGGCTACACCTTC
many | TRBJ2-7 | NA | TRBV20-1 | 15 | CSARGAGRFTYEQYF | TGCAGTGCTAGAGGGGCCGGCAGATTTACCTACGAGCAGTACTTC
few | TRBJ2-1 | TRBD1 | TRBV12-3/TRBV12-4 | 15 | CASSEPGQVPNEQFF | TGTGCCAGCAGTGAACCGGGACAGGTTCCCAATGAGCAGTTCTTC
many | TRBJ2-1 | TRBD2 | TRBV5-1 | 15 | CASSLEASGYNEQFF | TGTGCCAGCAGCTTGGAGGCTAGCGGCTACAATGAGCAGTTCTTC
NA | TRBJ2-3 | NA | TRBV10-3 | 15 | CAISDDSIRTDTQYF | TGTGCCATCAGTGACGACAGCATAAGGACAGATACGCAGTATTTT
few | TRBJ2-7 | NA | TRBV7-3 | 15 | CASSLGPGDDYEQYF | TGTGCCAGCAGCTTAGGGCCGGGGGACGACTACGAGCAGTACTTC
NA | TRBJ2-5 | TRBD1 | TRBV25-1 | 15 | CASSDGTGRTETQYF | TGTGCCAGCAGTGATGGGACAGGGCGAACGGAGACCCAGTACTTC
once | TRBJ2-3 | TRBD2 | TRBV11-2 | 21 | CASSYQTGLAGDRFGTDTQYF | TGTGCCAGCAGCTACCAGACCGGACTAGCGGGAGATAGGTTTGGCACAGATACGCAGTATTTT
NA | TRBJ2-7 | NA | TRBV18 | 15 | CASSLLAAVTYEQYF | TGTGCCAGCTCACTTTTGGCGGCAGTCACCTACGAGCAGTACTTC
NA | TRBJ2-4 | NA | TRBV6-2/TRBV6-3 | 18 | CASSYSGGDILAKNIQYF | TGTGCCAGCAGTTACTCCGGCGGGGACATTCTGGCCAAAAACATTCAGTACTTC
NA | TRBJ1-1 | NA | TRBV13 | 14 | CASSAGVRGPEAFF | TGTGCCAGCAGCGCAGGTGTCCGGGGACCTGAAGCTTTCTTT
few | TRBJ2-3 | NA | TRBV7-3 | 13 | CASSVNPLDTQYF | TGTGCCAGCAGCGTGAACCCTCTTGATACGCAGTATTTT
NA | TRBJ1-4 | TRBD1 | TRBV20-1 | 16 | CSALRDSPWVGEKLFF | TGCAGTGCCCTCCGGGACAGTCCCTGGGTTGGTGAAAAACTGTTTTTT
once | TRBJ2-7 | TRBD2 | TRBV7-9 | 14 | CASSPGGYRNEQYF | TGTGCCAGCAGCCCGGGGGGGTATCGCAACGAGCAGTACTTC
few | TRBJ1-1 | NA | TRBV4-3 | 16 | CASSQDYVGRNTEAFF | TGCGCCAGCAGCCAAGATTACGTCGGGCGGAACACTGAAGCTTTCTTT
NA | TRBJ1-1 | NA | TRBV12-3/TRBV12-4 | 14 | CASSFEAGNTEAFF | TGTGCCAGCAGTTTTGAGGCAGGGAACACTGAAGCTTTCTTT
few | TRBJ2-1 | TRBD1 | TRBV10-3 | 16 | CAIRAGDRGNYDEQFF | TGTGCCATCAGGGCCGGGGACAGGGGAAATTACGATGAGCAGTTCTTC
NA | TRBJ2-5 | NA | TRBV9 | 16 | CASSPELGSSRVSQYF | TGTGCCAGCAGCCCGGAATTAGGGAGCTCACGAGTCTCCCAGTACTTC
few | TRBJ2-1 | TRBD2 | TRBV7-2 | 15 | CASSLVPLAGVEQFF | TGTGCCAGCAGCTTAGTCCCTCTAGCGGGAGTTGAGCAGTTCTTC
NA | TRBJ1-6 | NA | TRBV9 | 17 | CASSVGIGSSYNSPLHF | TGTGCCAGCAGCGTCGGCATTGGGAGCTCCTATAATTCACCCCTCCACTTT
few | TRBJ1-1 | NA | TRBV7-9 | 15 | CASSLARPSNTEAFF | TGTGCCAGCAGCTTAGCGAGGCCTTCGAACACTGAAGCTTTCTTT
few | TRBJ2-7 | NA | TRBV5-1 | 13 | CASSLSQGNEQYF | TGCGCCAGCAGCCTCTCGCAGGGAAACGAGCAGTACTTC
NA | TRBJ2-7 | NA | TRBV20-1 | 14 | CSAPRDGRSYEQYF | TGCAGTGCTCCGCGGGACGGCCGCTCCTACGAGCAGTACTTC
few | TRBJ2-3 | NA | TRBV6-5 | 15 | CASSYEAGSTDTQYF | TGTGCCAGCAGTTATGAAGCGGGCAGTACAGATACGCAGTATTTT
few | TRBJ2-5 | NA | TRBV6-2/TRBV6-3 | 14 | CASSPSQGQETQYF | TGTGCCAGCAGTCCCAGTCAGGGCCAAGAGACCCAGTACTTC
few | TRBJ2-5 | NA | TRBV5-1 | 15 | CASRPLGGNQETQYF | TGCGCCAGCCGGCCCCTCGGGGGTAACCAAGAGACCCAGTACTTC
NA | TRBJ2-4 | NA | TRBV9 | 17 | CASSVFDSPLAKNIQYF | TGTGCCAGCAGCGTTTTCGACAGTCCACTAGCCAAAAACATTCAGTACTTC